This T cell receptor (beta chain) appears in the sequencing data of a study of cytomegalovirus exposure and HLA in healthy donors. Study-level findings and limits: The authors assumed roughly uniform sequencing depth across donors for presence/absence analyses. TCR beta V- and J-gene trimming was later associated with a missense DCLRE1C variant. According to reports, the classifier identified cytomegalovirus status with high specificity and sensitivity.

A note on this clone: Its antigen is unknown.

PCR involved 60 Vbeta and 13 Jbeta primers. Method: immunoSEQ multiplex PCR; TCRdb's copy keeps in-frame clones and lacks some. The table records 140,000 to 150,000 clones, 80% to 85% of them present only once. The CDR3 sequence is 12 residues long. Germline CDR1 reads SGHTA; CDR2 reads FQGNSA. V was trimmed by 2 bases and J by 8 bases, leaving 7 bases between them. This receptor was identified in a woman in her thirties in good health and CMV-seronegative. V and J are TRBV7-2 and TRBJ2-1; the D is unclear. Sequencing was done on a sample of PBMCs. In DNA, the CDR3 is TGTGCCAGCAGCTTATCCCCCGATGAGCAGTTCTTC. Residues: CASSLSPDEQFF.